Many counts were recorded for the clone carrying this T cell receptor beta chain. Its antigen is unknown. The data originate from a study of T cells in Graves' hyperthyroidism and ophthalmopathy. Study-wide context: Peripheral blood draws took place at initial diagnosis, ahead of any treatment. General study results and limits: Blood also held most thyroid clonotypes expanded beyond 0.001.

This CDR3 comprises 11 residues. V was trimmed by 5 bases and J by 5 bases, leaving 4 bases between them. Using RNA transcripts as the source, TCR beta CDR3 regions were amplified. The study used the HTBI primer set for a first-round RT-PCR of the TCR CDR3. Via MiXCR, TCRdb re-called the multiplex PCR reads, giving one row per CDR3 protein. The sample yields around 35,000 distinct CDR3 sequences, roughly 50% seen once. The chain combines TRBV12-3 or TRBV12-4 with TRBJ2-1; unclear D gene. This clonotype originated in a middle-aged man with Graves' ophthalmopathy. The sample consisted of blood. This chain's CDR3 is CASSTDNEQFF. The CDR3 DNA follows: TGTGCCAGCAGTACAGACAATGAGCAGTTCTTC.